The clone carrying this T cell receptor (beta chain) has just one count. The data derive from a study of T cell changes during pregnancy in multiple sclerosis. Sequencing was performed with immunoSEQ multiplex PCR; in TCRdb, only in-frame clones are kept and a portion is missing. The table records just under 80,000 clones, over 85% of them present only once. The receptor was isolated from a female donor with multiple sclerosis, enrolled in a pregnancy study. Material: peripheral blood, obtained in the first trimester of pregnancy.

The CDR3 bases are TGTGCCAGCAGCGTAGTAGGGGGGGGGTTAGAGACCCAGTACTTC. As protein: CASSVVGGGLETQYF. This chain uses TRBV9 with TRBJ2-5, with D possibly TRBD2 on 7 matching bases. CDR1 and CDR2 (germline): SGDLS, YYNGEE. CDR3 length equals 15 residues. V lost 0 bases to trimming and J lost 4 bases, with 13 bases between them.